The 27 T cell receptor beta chains presented below share a single source sample, sequenced in a study of HIV-infected children after antiretroviral therapy interruption (dated by TCRdb to 2018 to 2020). The treatment or condition label corresponds to: PENTA 11 planned treatment interruption arm or continuous ART arm. The library came from 3' RACE. Sequenced on an Illumina MiSeq. TCR libraries were generated from RNA by a 3' RACE protocol incorporating unique molecular identifiers so that PCR amplification bias could be corrected. Using fastp at Q25 and MiXCR, TCRdb reprocessed the public reads and kept productive beta chains. Every CDR3 protein is listed once, alongside the most common genes and DNA of its rows. This sample lists about 83,000 distinct CDR3 sequences; around 6.9% were detected once. The biggest ten clones account for about 1.1% of the sample. The starting material was CD45RA+ CD4+ T cells from PBMCs, pooled from several time points, obtained from a donor given antiretroviral therapy, either interrupted or continuous. The cell subset or site label, as the study defines it: naive CD4+ CD45RA+ CD45RO- T cells. Receptor source: a pool of human donors with HIV.

This clonotype was recorded many times. The chain is built from TRBV6-1 and TRBJ2-3; TRBD2 agrees at 9 bases. From germline, CDR1 is MNHNS and CDR2 SASEGT. The length of the CDR3 is 14 residues. J was trimmed by 0 bases and V by 11 bases; bases with no gene match: 6. The CDR3 region has the DNA TGTGCCGGATTTAGCGGGGGCAGCACAGATACGCAGTATTTT. It is translated as CAGFSGGSTDTQYF.

This clonotype was counted ten times or more. The rearrangement links TRBV5-1 to TRBJ2-1; 7 bases match TRBD1. V lost 6 bases to trimming and J lost 4 bases; unmatched junction nucleotides: 7. Germline V gene data show CDR1 as SGHRS and CDR2 as YFSETQ. The CDR3 has 14 amino acids. This CDR3 reads CASTKGQPYNEQFF. The DNA for the CDR3 is TGCGCCAGCACTAAGGGACAGCCATACAATGAGCAGTTCTTC.

This clonotype came up a few times. The chain is built from TRBV19 and TRBJ2-4, with TRBD2 identical over 9 bases. This CDR3 spans 14 amino acids. Germline trimming cut 3 bases from V and 7 bases from J; bases unmatched to any gene: 4. In germline, CDR1 is LNHDA, CDR2 SQIVND (reference sequence). CDR3 region: CASSIQREVNIQYF. CDR3 in DNA: TGTGCCAGTAGTATCCAGCGGGAGGTGAACATTCAGTACTTC.

The V gene is TRBV30, the J gene TRBJ2-6; D call uncertain. V lost 4 bases and J 0 bases, leaving 4 bases between the germline ends. CDR1 and CDR2 (germline): GTSNPN, SVGIG (reference sequence). The CDR3 spans 13 residues. The CDR3 DNA follows: TGTGCCTGGAAACTCTCTGGGGCCAACGTCCTGACTTTC. It translates to CAWKLSGANVLTF.

This clonotype appeared a few times. V and J are TRBV7-3 and TRBJ2-5; 8 bases are shared with TRBD2. Germline loops: CDR1 SGHTA, CDR2 FQGTGA. The CDR3 sequence is 14 residues long. J gave up 9 bases and V 5 bases, and 11 bases lay outside the gene matches. The CDR3 DNA follows: TGTGCCAGCAGCCCCGGACTAGCCGGGGGGGCCCAGTACTTC. It encodes CASSPGLAGGAQYF. The entire variable domain, with the rest obtained from reference TRBV7-3 and TRBJ2-5, is as follows: GAGVSQTPSNKVTEKGKYVELRCDPISGHTALYWYRQSLGQGPEFLIYFQGTGAADDSGLPNDRFFAVRPEGSVSTLKIQRTERGDSAVYLCASSPGLAGGAQYFGPGTRLLVL.

The chain links TRBV19 to TRBJ1-3; D is unresolved. This CDR3 has 14 residues. Trimming took off 3 bases at V and 2 bases at J, with 8 bases between the two ends. Germline CDR1 is LNHDA and CDR2 is SQIVND (reference sequence). The CDR3 coding sequence is TGTGCCAGTAGTATCAGCTTAACTGGAAACACCATATATTTT. Its protein product is CASSISLTGNTIYF.

This clonotype has a handful of counts. J is TRBJ2-1 and V is TRBV12-3 or TRBV12-4; maybe TRBD1 (6 bases). Trimming removed 2 bases from V and 12 bases from J, with 14 bases in between. The CDR3 runs to 13 residues. The CDR3 DNA reads TGTGCCAGCAGTTTAAGGCAGGGGATGGGGCAGTTCTTC. This encodes CASSLRQGMGQFF.

This clonotype was seen at least ten times. The rearrangement links TRBV12-3 or TRBV12-4 to TRBJ1-1, with no clear D. The CDR3 is made up of 11 amino acids. V was trimmed by 3 bases and J by 8 bases, leaving 7 bases between them. The CDR3 here is CASSLGQEAFF. The CDR3 DNA reads as TGTGCCAGCAGTTTGGGTCAGGAAGCTTTCTTT.

This clonotype appeared many times. The rearrangement uses TRBV18 and TRBJ1-5, with D tentatively TRBD1 (6 bases). This CDR3 comprises 17 residues. Germline lookup yields CDR1 KGHSH and CDR2 LQKENI. V dropped 2 bases and J dropped 4 bases, with 18 bases sitting between them. CDR3 loop: CASSPETTWDTNQPQHF. In DNA, the CDR3 is TGTGCCAGCTCACCAGAGACCACTTGGGACACTAATCAGCCCCAGCATTTT.

This clonotype was seen at least ten times. This chain links TRBV7-8 with TRBJ2-2; D is ambiguous. The CDR3 runs 14 residues. V was pared by 5 bases and J by 6 bases, with 13 bases between. Germline CDR1 reads SGHVS; CDR2 reads FQNEAQ. The CDR3 DNA follows: TGTGCCAGCAGCCTCACTCTAAAACCCGGGGAGCTGTTTTTT. Encoded protein: CASSLTLKPGELFF.

This clonotype was counted at least ten times. The genes are TRBV6-6 and TRBJ2-3; D is possibly TRBD1 (6 bases). The CDR3 contains 16 residues. Germline V gives CDR1 MNHNY, CDR2 SVGAGI (reference sequence). Trimming stripped 0 bases from V and 1 base from J, with 11 bases between. CDR3 in amino acids: CASSYSGAPRTDTQYF. DNA for the CDR3: TGTGCCAGCAGTTACTCGGGGGCCCCCCGCACAGATACGCAGTATTTT.

The sample holds many counts of this clonotype. The chain combines TRBV25-1 with TRBJ2-3; 8 bases are a match to TRBD1. CDR1 and CDR2 from the germline V gene are MGHDK and SYGVNS. With V trimmed by 5 bases and J by 4 bases, 8 bases remained unmatched. The CDR3 runs 15 residues. The CDR3 is CASSSAVRGPDTQYF. The CDR3 DNA follows: TGTGCCAGCAGTTCTGCGGTCAGGGGGCCAGATACGCAGTATTTT. Full variable domain (rest looked up from reference TRBV25-1 and TRBJ2-3): EADIYQTPRYLVIGTGKKITLECSQTMGHDKMYWYQQDPGMELHLIHYSYGVNSTEKGDLSSESTVSRIRTEHFPLTLESARPSHTSQYLCASSSAVRGPDTQYFGPGTRLTVL.

This clonotype was detected many times. The V gene is TRBV5-1, the J gene TRBJ2-7; possible D gene TRBD1, 6 bases. This CDR3 spans 13 amino acids. Germline CDR1 is SGHRS and CDR2 is YFSETQ. V lost 4 bases to trimming and J lost 2 bases, with 10 bases between them. CDR3 protein: CASSRGHPYEQYF. CDR3 in DNA: TGCGCCAGCAGCAGGGGACACCCCTACGAGCAGTACTTC. Full variable domain (remainder filled in from reference TRBV5-1 and TRBJ2-7): KAGVTQTPRYLIKTRGQQVTLSCSPISGHRSVSWYQQTPGQGLQFLFEYFSETQRNKGNFPGRFSGRQFSNSRSEMNVSTLELGDSALYLCASSRGHPYEQYFGPGTRLTVT.

This clonotype was picked up many times. This chain connects TRBV12-3 or TRBV12-4 to TRBJ1-5; 9 positions match TRBD1. The CDR3 has 15 amino acids. V trimming: 7 bases; J trimming: 4 bases; junction bases outside the gene matches: 8. The CDR3 region is CASTKGQGLNQPQHF. DNA for the CDR3: TGTGCCAGCACCAAGGGACAGGGACTAAATCAGCCCCAGCATTTT.

In its sample, this clonotype was seen many times. The chain is built from TRBV9 and TRBJ2-3; 9 bases are a match to TRBD2. The germline CDR1 and CDR2 sequences are SGDLS and YYNGEE. V shed 0 bases and J 7 bases; nucleotides not matched to a gene: 9. CDR3 length: 16 residues. CDR3 nucleotides: TGTGCCAGCAGCGTAGCTGCAGCGGGAGGTGGTTATACGCAGTATTTT. This translates into CASSVAAAGGGYTQYF.

The sample holds many counts of this clonotype. V gene TRBV20-1 combines with J gene TRBJ2-7, with 8 bases that match TRBD1. In germline, CDR1 is DFQATT, CDR2 SNEGSKA (reference sequence). The CDR3 covers 14 residues. V was pared by 6 bases and J by 0 bases, with 7 bases of the junction left unmatched. The CDR3 reads CSASGTGFSYEQYF. CDR3 DNA: TGCAGTGCGTCCGGGACAGGCTTCTCCTACGAGCAGTACTTC.

This clonotype was counted at least ten times. The chain uses TRBV7-9 and TRBJ2-5, with TRBD1 matching 9 bases. J was trimmed by 2 bases and V by 10 bases; bases with no gene match: 5. There are 13 residues in the CDR3. Looked up from germline, CDR1 is SEHNR and CDR2 is FQNEAQ (reference sequence). The CDR3 sequence: CAITGGLQETQYF. The CDR3 bases are TGTGCCATTACAGGGGGCCTTCAAGAGACCCAGTACTTC.

This clonotype came up many times. The J gene is TRBJ1-2, the V gene TRBV19; tentatively, D is TRBD1 (6 bases). V lost 8 bases and J 4 bases, leaving 29 bases between the germline ends. In germline, CDR1 is LNHDA, CDR2 SQIVND (reference sequence). The CDR3 contains 18 residues. The CDR3 protein is CASRRSGASETLFYGYTF. The DNA of the CDR3 is TGTGCCAGTCGACGATCAGGGGCCAGCGAAACACTATTCTATGGCTACACCTTC.

This clonotype was counted a few times. The chain recombines TRBV12-3 or TRBV12-4 with TRBJ1-1, with unresolved D. Trimming removed 3 bases from V and 2 bases from J, with 10 bases in between. The CDR3 sequence is 14 residues long. In DNA, the CDR3 is TGTGCCAGCAGTTTCCGGGAAGTAAACACTGAAGCTTTCTTT. This codes for CASSFREVNTEAFF.

This clonotype has more than one count but fewer than ten. The V gene is TRBV12-3 or TRBV12-4, the J gene TRBJ1-5; no definite D call. This CDR3 contains 16 residues. Trimming removed 6 bases at V and 4 bases at J, with 19 bases between. The CDR3 region is CASSSPGSVNNQPQHF. In nucleotides, the CDR3 is TGTGCCAGCAGCTCCCCAGGCTCCGTTAATAATCAGCCCCAGCATTTT.

This clonotype was seen repeatedly, ten times or more. V is TRBV20-1 and J is TRBJ2-7; no reliable D call. The CDR3 totals 12 residues. V lost 3 bases to trimming and J lost 0 bases, with 6 bases between them. Germline lookup yields CDR1 DFQATT and CDR2 SNEGSKA (reference sequence). The CDR3 reads CSASASSYEQYF. CDR3 in DNA: TGCAGTGCTAGTGCTAGCTCCTACGAGCAGTACTTC.

This clonotype was detected many times. The gene calls are TRBV6-4 and TRBJ2-1, with 8 bases lining up with TRBD2. The CDR3 loop spans 16 amino acids. Germline CDR1 reads MRHNA; CDR2 reads SNTAGT. With 2 bases clipped from V and 4 bases from J, the junction kept 7 bases outside the gene matches. The CDR3 reads CASSDKKRERYNEQFF. In DNA form, the CDR3 reads TGTGCCAGCAGTGACAAGAAGCGGGAGCGATACAATGAGCAGTTCTTC.

Ten or more counts support this clonotype. The chain has TRBV7-8 and TRBJ2-3; D ambiguous. The V gene's germline CDR1 is SGHVS and CDR2 FQNEAQ. The CDR3 loop spans 16 amino acids. Trimming shortened V by 1 base and J by 0 bases, and 11 bases separated the two germline ends. The CDR3 is CASSLGLFESTDTQYF. DNA for the CDR3: TGTGCCAGCAGCTTAGGTCTTTTCGAGAGCACAGATACGCAGTATTTT.

This clonotype appeared many times. The V and J genes are TRBV6-5 and TRBJ2-3; 9 nucleotides line up with TRBD2. This CDR3 is built from 17 residues. Germline trimming cut 6 bases from V and 2 bases from J; bases unmatched to any gene: 12. CDR1 is MNHEY, CDR2 SVGAGI, per germline. The CDR3 DNA reads TGTGCCAGCAGCTTCGGTAGCGGGGGACCCTTCACAGATACGCAGTATTTT. This gives the protein CASSFGSGGPFTDTQYF.

The table lists this clonotype with many counts. V gene TRBV4-1 combines with J gene TRBJ2-3; D may be TRBD2 (5 bases). V was clipped by 1 base and J by 1 base, with 18 bases between them. The CDR3 runs to 18 residues. The germline V gene encodes CDR1 MGHRA and CDR2 YSYEKL. The CDR3 loop reads CASSQGRFKAGRTDTQYF. The CDR3 DNA reads TGCGCCAGCAGCCAAGGGAGGTTCAAGGCGGGTCGCACAGATACGCAGTATTTT.

This clonotype was counted at least ten times. The rearrangement joins TRBV20-1 to TRBJ2-1; D not certain. The CDR3 loop spans 11 amino acids. The V and J ends lost 8 bases and 2 bases respectively, with 7 bases between them. Germline values: CDR1 DFQATT, CDR2 SNEGSKA (reference sequence). CDR3 sequence reads: CSRAPYNEQFF. DNA of the CDR3: TGCAGTCGGGCCCCCTACAATGAGCAGTTCTTC.

The sample holds many counts of this clonotype. This chain connects TRBV2 to TRBJ2-3; 7 nucleotides align to TRBD1. The V and J ends lost 3 bases and 4 bases, in that order; junction bases with no gene match: 13. Germline CDR1 is SNHLY and CDR2 is FYNNEI. The CDR3 consists of 17 residues. CDR3 bases: TGTGCCAGCAGTGATAGGAATTTATTAACAGGGGCAGATACGCAGTATTTT. It is translated as CASSDRNLLTGADTQYF.